These 11 T cell receptor beta chains came from one sample sequenced in a study of shared clonotypes between healthy human individuals. Produced via immunoSEQ multiplex PCR; TCRdb's table is partial and in-frame only. The sample contains roughly 1,500,000 clones, approximately 98.5% of which appear only once. The material sequenced was naive CD4+ T cells sorted from blood. Subset meaning: CD45RA+ positively selected. These receptors came from a young man in good health.

J is TRBJ2-7 and V is TRBV10-3; unclear D gene. This CDR3 has 13 residues. Trimming removed 0 bases from V and 5 bases from J, with 8 bases in between. Germline CDR1 ENHRY, CDR2 SYGVKD. The CDR3 sequence: CAISESFENEQYF. The CDR3 DNA is TGTGCCATCAGTGAGTCTTTTGAAAACGAGCAGTACTTC.

Concerning this clone itself: The same CDR3 arises from other DNA sequences in this sample as well. V is TRBV7-3 and J is TRBJ2-2; no clear D. The CDR3 is 12 residues long. CDR1 and CDR2 from the germline V gene are SGHTA and FQGTGA. V gave up 2 bases and J gave up 5 bases, with 3 bases separating them. CDR3 loop: CASSLGTGELFF. DNA for the CDR3: TGTGCCAGCAGCTTAGGGACCGGGGAGCTGTTTTTT.

The DNA of the CDR3 is TGTGCTAGTGGTTTTCAGGGGGCAGATACGCAGTATTTT. Translated, it gives CASGFQGADTQYF. The chain employs TRBV12-5 and TRBJ2-3; 7 bases are a match to TRBD1. The CDR3 covers 13 residues. CDR1 is LGHNT, CDR2 FRNRAP, per germline. V was clipped by 3 bases and J by 4 bases; unmatched bases: 1.

The genes are TRBV4-3 and TRBJ1-1; weak D call: TRBD1 (6 bases). V lost 0 bases and J lost 4, with 24 bases in between. The germline V gene has CDR1 LGHNA and CDR2 YSLEER. The CDR3 is 19 amino acids. The CDR3 is CASSQETIQGGGLVTEAFF. CDR3 nucleotide sequence: TGCGCCAGCAGCCAAGAGACCATCCAAGGGGGGGGTTTGGTCACTGAAGCTTTCTTT.

This clone came up once. The CDR3 coding sequence is TGTGCCAGCTACCAACAGGGGCACGGGTACGAGCAGTACTTC. Translating it yields CASYQQGHGYEQYF. This chain links TRBV7-9 with TRBJ2-7; TRBD1 matches 7 bases. The CDR3 runs 14 residues. The V segment lost 8 bases and the J segment 4 bases; nucleotides outside the gene matches: 11. Germline-derived CDR1 and CDR2 are SEHNR and FQNEAQ (reference sequence). The whole variable domain, filled in from reference TRBV7-9 and TRBJ2-7, reads DTGVSQNPRHKITKRGQNVTFRCDPISEHNRLYWYRQTLGQGPEFLTYFQNEAQLEKSRLLSDRFSAERPKGSFSTLEIQRTEQGDSAMYLCASYQQGHGYEQYFGPGTRLTVT.

Worth noting for this clone: This specimen includes other DNA sequences encoding the same CDR3. The chain uses TRBV18 and TRBJ2-5; 10 bases match TRBD2. Germline V gene data show CDR1 as KGHSH and CDR2 as LQKENI. J lost 5 bases, V lost 3 bases, and 6 bases had no gene match. The CDR3 is made up of 15 amino acids. CDR3 sequence (DNA): TGTGCCAGCTCACCCCGACTAGCGGGCGGGGAGACCCAGTACTTC. As protein: CASSPRLAGGETQYF.

The chain is built from TRBV6-5 and TRBJ2-7; 8 bases agree with TRBD1. The CDR3 extends over 14 amino acids. From germline, CDR1 is MNHEY and CDR2 SVGAGI. V lost 4 bases to trimming and J lost 3 bases; unmatched junction nucleotides: 5. DNA for the CDR3: TGTGCCAGCAGTTGGACAGGGATAGGCTACGAGCAGTACTTC. Its protein is CASSWTGIGYEQYF.

This chain links TRBV7-9 with TRBJ2-3; 12 bases map to TRBD2. CDR1 SEHNR and CDR2 FQNEAQ come from the germline V gene (reference sequence). Trimming took 8 bases from V and 0 from J; bases not matched to a gene: 3. The CDR3 extends over 15 amino acids. The CDR3 region is CASRTSGISTDTQYF. CDR3 in DNA: TGTGCCAGCCGGACTAGCGGGATTAGCACAGATACGCAGTATTTT.

This clone was recorded only once. The J gene is TRBJ1-5, the V gene TRBV10-3; 10 nucleotides align to TRBD1. From germline, CDR1 is ENHRY and CDR2 SYGVKD. Trimming at V came to 5 bases and at J to 1 base, leaving 5 bases not matched to a gene. The CDR3 loop spans 16 amino acids. For the CDR3, the DNA is TGTGCCATCAGTCCCCAGGGACAGGGGAGCAATCAGCCCCAGCATTTT. Translating gives CAISPQGQGSNQPQHF.

The chain joins TRBV19 to TRBJ2-7; TRBD1 might be the D (6 bases). Germline CDR1 reads LNHDA; CDR2 reads SQIVND (reference sequence). V lost 10 bases to trimming and J lost 2 bases, with 18 bases between them. The CDR3 covers 14 residues. DNA for the CDR3: TGTGCCACCCACAGGGCCGGACTTCCCTACGAGCAGTACTTC. Translating it yields CATHRAGLPYEQYF.

V and J are TRBV28 and TRBJ1-5; D is ambiguous. This CDR3 comprises 13 residues. Looked up from germline, CDR1 is MDHEN and CDR2 is SYDVKM. Trimming shortened V by 9 bases and J by 4 bases, and 13 bases separated the two germline ends. DNA of the CDR3: TGTGCCAGTGCCTGGGCAGCTAATCAGCCCCAGCATTTT. Its protein product is CASAWAANQPQHF. The entire variable domain, with the rest obtained from reference TRBV28 and TRBJ1-5, is as follows: DVKVTQSSRYLVKRTGEKVFLECVQDMDHENMFWYRQDPGLGLRLIYFSYDVKMKEKGDIPEGYSVSREKKERFSLILESASTNQTSMYLCASAWAANQPQHFGDGTRLSIL.